One and the same sample provided the 5 T cell receptor beta chains below, sequenced in a study of vaccination effects on CD4 cells after COVID-19. Here immunoSEQ multiplex PCR was the method, and the copy in TCRdb shows in-frame clones only, minus some. Of about 40,000 clones listed, around two thirds were seen once; the top ten hold roughly 8%. Investigators separated out CD4+ T cells once 9 to 11 days of culture had passed. Either the mRNA-1273 or the BNT162b2 vaccine was given to participants as two doses. Antigens for these TCRs are unknown. Sequencing was performed on CD4+ T cells from PBMCs cultured without peptide, taken after COVID-19 vaccination. Every receptor here comes from a human donor who received a COVID-19 vaccine.

This clone was recorded a few times. This sequence joins TRBV18 and TRBJ1-1; the match to TRBD1 covers 8 bases. The CDR3 is 12 amino acids. Trimming at V came to 6 bases and at J to 6 bases, leaving 3 bases not matched to a gene. CDR1 and CDR2 from the germline V gene are KGHSH and LQKENI. The CDR3 loop is CASSPRGPEAFF. DNA for the CDR3: TGTGCCAGCTCGCCCAGGGGGCCTGAAGCTTTCTTT.

J is TRBJ2-7 and V is TRBV27; D remains unclear. The germline V and J ends were trimmed by 7 bases and 0 bases, with 16 bases remaining between them. This CDR3 spans 15 amino acids. Germline V gives CDR1 MNHEY, CDR2 SMNVEV (reference sequence). The CDR3 bases are TGTGCCAGCAAACCAAATGCGGTGGGCTCCTACGAGCAGTACTTC. Protein sequence: CASKPNAVGSYEQYF.

This rearrangement joins TRBV5-4 to TRBJ2-7, with TRBD1 matching 7 bases. The germline gives CDR1 SGHNT, CDR2 YYREEE (reference sequence). This CDR3 comprises 13 residues. The V segment lost 1 base and the J segment 4 bases; nucleotides outside the gene matches: 2. The CDR3 here is CASSLTGVYEQYF. DNA for the CDR3: TGTGCCAGCAGCTTGACAGGGGTTTACGAGCAGTACTTC.

The table lists this clone with a few counts. The chain links TRBV19 to TRBJ1-2; 12 bases are shared with TRBD1. Germline lookup yields CDR1 LNHDA and CDR2 SQIVND (reference sequence). The length of the CDR3 is 18 residues. The J segment lost 7 bases and the V segment lost 3 bases, leaving 15 bases of the junction unmatched. The CDR3 DNA reads TGTGCCAGTAGTATTTCTTCCGCGGGACAGGGGGCGCTTCGTGGCTACACCTTC. Protein: CASSISSAGQGALRGYTF.

The rearrangement uses TRBV11-2 and TRBJ1-1; no firm D call. The CDR3 sequence is 13 residues long. Germline lookup yields CDR1 SGHAT and CDR2 FQNNGV. V was trimmed by 1 base and J by 0 bases, leaving 3 bases between them. CDR3 loop: CASSLAVNTEAFF. CDR3 bases: TGTGCCAGCAGCTTAGCCGTGAACACTGAAGCTTTCTTT.